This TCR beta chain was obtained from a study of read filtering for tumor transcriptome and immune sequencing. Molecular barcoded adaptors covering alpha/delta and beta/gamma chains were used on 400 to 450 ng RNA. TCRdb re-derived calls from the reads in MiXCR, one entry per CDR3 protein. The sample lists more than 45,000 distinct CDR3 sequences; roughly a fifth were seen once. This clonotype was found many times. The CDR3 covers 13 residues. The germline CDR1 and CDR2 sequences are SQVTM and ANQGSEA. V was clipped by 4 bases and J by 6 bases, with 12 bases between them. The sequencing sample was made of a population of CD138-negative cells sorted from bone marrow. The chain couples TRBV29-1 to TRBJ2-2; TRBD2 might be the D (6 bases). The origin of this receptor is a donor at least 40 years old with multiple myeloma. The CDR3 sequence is CSVVGGSAGELFF. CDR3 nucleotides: TGCAGCGTTGTTGGAGGGTCCGCCGGGGAGCTGTTTTTT.